Given below is one T cell receptor (beta chain) in context. TCRdb analysed the RT-PCR reads with MiXCR anew, one entry per CDR3 protein. The repertoire includes more than 550,000 distinct CDR3 sequences, more than 13% of them detected once, and 3% to 4.5% sits in the top ten. The CDR3 is 15 amino acids. V was shortened by 7 bases and J by 0 bases, with 17 bases between the two germline ends. Per germline, CDR1 DFQATT and CDR2 SNEGSKA (reference sequence). Material for sequencing was memory CD4+ T cells from blood. This clonotype originated in a female donor in good health, serving as a healthy control. This chain uses TRBV20-1 with TRBJ2-3; weak D call: TRBD1 (5 bases). The CDR3 spells CSVEVRQTSTDTQYF. For the CDR3, the DNA is TGCAGTGTTGAAGTTAGACAGACTAGCACAGATACGCAGTATTTT.